Listed here is a single TCR beta chain. Its specificity is not known. The data were produced by immunoSEQ multiplex PCR, yet TCRdb's version contains in-frame clones alone and is incomplete. The repertoire includes about 2,100,000 clones, approximately 94% of them detected once, and under 2% sits in the top ten. Naive CD8 cells lacked CD45RO and underwent positive selection for CCR7, leaving out terminally differentiated effector memory CD45RA+ cells. This record belongs to a study of shared clonotypes between healthy human individuals. In the study overall: The study enrolled two women and three men aged 18 to 49.

The V gene's germline CDR1 is SEHNR and CDR2 FQNEAQ (reference sequence). The V end was cut by 6 bases, the J end by 0 bases, with 14 bases between. This CDR3 has 15 residues. Broader study findings: Sharing across four donors was highest in naive CD4 (approximately 5%) and lowest in memory CD8 (roughly 0.4%).

The receptor was isolated from a man aged 18-30 years in good health. Some clones in this sample may be carry-over from other donors' samples. The sequencing input was naive CD8+ T cells from PBMCs. This chain uses TRBV7-9 with TRBJ1-2; D unresolved. For the CDR3, the DNA is TGTGCCAGCAGGGAGGAAGGCTCAGCTAACTATGGCTACACCTTC. Residues: CASREEGSANYGYTF.